A selection of T cell receptor beta chains follows, all from one sample in a study of T cells in Graves' hyperthyroidism and ophthalmopathy. TCRdb independently ran MiXCR on the multiplex PCR reads; one entry per CDR3 protein. This repertoire shows about 600,000 distinct CDR3 sequences, around 16% found once; its top ten account for under 3.5%. The sequencing sample was made of blood. These receptors all stem from a woman aged 40 to 50 with Graves' ophthalmopathy. CDR3s include the opening cysteine and the closing phenylalanine or tryptophan. The D gene is left open where the match is weak. Clone size is shown for a subset of rows, as once, few, many or a class of expanded clone.

>NA|TRBV6-2/TRBV6-3|NA|TRBJ1-2
CASSKRYTGGYTF
TGTGCCAGCAGCAAGAGATACACAGGAGGCTACACCTTC
>TRBD2|TRBV2|many|TRBJ2-1
CASSVSGKRGHNEQFF
TGTGCCAGCAGTGTTAGCGGGAAAAGGGGACACAATGAGCAGTTCTTC
>TRBD1|TRBV20-1|NA|TRBJ1-6
CSARQGDGSPLHF
TGCAGTGCAAGACAGGGGGACGGTTCACCCCTCCACTTT
>NA|TRBV5-1|many|TRBJ2-3
CASSSRDPLRDTQYF
TGCGCCAGCAGCTCTCGGGACCCACTGAGGGATACGCAGTATTTT
>NA|TRBV28|many|TRBJ1-4
CASRGRRFNEKLFF
TGTGCCAGCAGAGGACGGAGGTTTAATGAAAAACTGTTTTTT
>TRBD2|TRBV30|few|TRBJ2-1
CAWSGTSASQFSYNEQFF
TGTGCCTGGAGTGGGACTAGCGCGAGTCAATTCTCCTACAATGAGCAGTTCTTC
>NA|TRBV5-5|NA|TRBJ1-5
CASSFLAGEGQPQHF
TGTGCCAGCAGCTTTTTAGCAGGGGAGGGTCAGCCCCAGCATTTT
>NA|TRBV6-5|NA|TRBJ1-2
CASSYERHRGYTF
TGTGCCAGCAGTTACGAGCGCCACCGGGGCTACACCTTC
>TRBD1|TRBV7-3|NA|TRBJ2-2
CASSPRTGGNTGELFF
TGTGCCAGCAGCCCCCGGACAGGGGGAAACACCGGGGAGCTGTTTTTT
>TRBD1|TRBV18|NA|TRBJ2-1
CASSPTQGYNEQFF
TGTGCCAGCTCACCAACACAGGGGTACAATGAGCAGTTCTTC
>TRBD1|TRBV10-3|NA|TRBJ1-2
CAITAAGGDIMDGYTF
TGTGCCATCACCGCAGCAGGGGGGGACATCATGGATGGCTACACCTTC
>NA|TRBV6-1|NA|TRBJ2-5
CASSEASRLGEETQYF
TGTGCCAGCAGTGAAGCTTCTAGGCTGGGCGAGGAGACCCAGTACTTC
>TRBD2|TRBV10-3|few|TRBJ2-1
CAISPGLALPGDEQFF
TGTGCCATCAGTCCAGGACTAGCCCTCCCAGGCGATGAGCAGTTCTTC
>TRBD2|TRBV12-3/TRBV12-4|many|TRBJ2-1
CASLGKTSGAQEQFF
TGTGCCAGCTTAGGCAAGACTAGCGGAGCCCAGGAGCAGTTCTTC
>TRBD1|TRBV2|many|TRBJ1-5
CASSVQGVSQPQHF
TGTGCCAGCAGTGTCCAGGGGGTCAGTCAGCCCCAGCATTTT
>NA|TRBV7-2|NA|TRBJ2-1
CASTPPPEKSYNEQFF
TGTGCCAGCACCCCACCCCCAGAGAAATCCTACAATGAGCAGTTCTTC
>NA|TRBV5-1|many|TRBJ2-1
CASSLLGEVSNEQFF
TGCGCCAGCAGCCTTCTGGGGGAGGTATCCAATGAGCAGTTCTTC
>NA|TRBV5-1|NA|TRBJ1-6
CASRGGDSPLHF
TGCGCCAGCAGGGGGGGGGATTCACCCCTCCACTTT
>NA|TRBV10-2|few|TRBJ1-4
CASSRDYNEKLFF
TGCGCCAGCAGCAGGGACTATAATGAAAAACTGTTTTTT
>NA|TRBV7-9|many|TRBJ2-2
CATGGKSNTGELFF
TGTGCCACGGGCGGAAAATCAAACACCGGGGAGCTGTTTTTT
>NA|TRBV7-6|few|TRBJ2-5
CASSLGIDPGETQYF
TGTGCCAGCAGCTTAGGGATTGACCCCGGGGAGACCCAGTACTTC
>NA|TRBV3-1|many|TRBJ2-2
CASSHGEDGELFF
TGTGCCAGCAGCCACGGGGAAGACGGGGAGCTGTTTTTT
>NA|TRBV27|NA|TRBJ2-5
CASSPHQLPETQYF
TGTGCCAGCAGTCCCCACCAGTTACCAGAGACCCAGTACTTC
>TRBD2|TRBV5-1|many|TRBJ2-1
CASSLTSGRLTYNEQFF
TGCGCCAGCAGCTTGACCAGCGGGAGGCTAACCTACAATGAGCAGTTCTTC
>NA|TRBV2|few|TRBJ1-2
CASSESTHTF
TGTGCCAGCAGTGAGTCTACCCACACCTTC
>NA|TRBV29-1|few|TRBJ2-1
CSVTGLTHNEQFF
TGCAGCGTTACAGGGCTCACACACAATGAGCAGTTCTTC
>TRBD2|TRBV6-1|many|TRBJ2-1
CASSPGTRGYNEQFF
TGTGCCAGCAGCCCCGGGACTAGAGGCTACAATGAGCAGTTCTTC
>TRBD2|TRBV3-1|many|TRBJ2-1
CASSQVGAEVASGGNEQFF
TGTGCCAGCAGCCAAGTTGGCGCCGAAGTGGCTAGCGGGGGGAATGAGCAGTTCTTC
>TRBD2|TRBV25-1|NA|TRBJ2-1
CASSASYGGNEQFF
TGTGCCAGCAGTGCCTCTTACGGGGGGAATGAGCAGTTCTTC
>NA|TRBV5-1|many|TRBJ1-1
CASSLDRAGEAFF
TGCGCCAGCAGCTTGGACAGGGCTGGAGAAGCTTTCTTT
>NA|TRBV2|NA|TRBJ2-7
CASLQRTYEQYF
TGTGCCAGCCTCCAACGGACCTACGAGCAGTACTTC
>TRBD1|TRBV18|NA|TRBJ1-1
CASSDGTAEAFF
TGTGCCAGCTCAGATGGGACAGCTGAAGCTTTCTTT
>TRBD1|TRBV5-1|NA|TRBJ2-5
CASSLRDSRQETQYF
TGCGCCAGCAGCTTGAGGGACAGTCGCCAAGAGACCCAGTACTTC
>TRBD1|TRBV13|few|TRBJ1-6
CASRLDRGPSYNSPLHF
TGTGCCAGCAGGCTGGACAGGGGTCCCTCCTATAATTCACCCCTCCACTTT
>NA|TRBV6-1|many|TRBJ2-1
CASSEATSTWNEQFF
TGTGCCAGCAGTGAAGCGACCTCAACGTGGAATGAGCAGTTCTTC
>TRBD1|TRBV11-2|many|TRBJ1-3
CASSLSSGQDSGNTIYF
TGTGCCAGCAGCTTATCGTCGGGACAGGACTCTGGAAACACCATATATTTT
>TRBD1|TRBV7-2|few|TRBJ2-3
CASNPWTGSPDTQYF
TGTGCCAGCAACCCGTGGACAGGGTCCCCAGATACGCAGTATTTT
>NA|TRBV7-2|NA|TRBJ2-5
CASSLVSSDKETQYF
TGTGCCAGCAGCTTAGTGTCTAGCGATAAAGAGACCCAGTACTTC
>NA|TRBV11-2|many|TRBJ2-1
CASSSLLTSYNEQFF
TGTGCCAGCAGCTCCCTACTAACCTCCTACAATGAGCAGTTCTTC
>TRBD2|TRBV27|many|TRBJ2-1
CASLAGGTGSYNEQFF
TGTGCCAGCTTAGCGGGGGGGACAGGGTCCTACAATGAGCAGTTCTTC
>NA|TRBV6-1|many|TRBJ1-6
CASSNTVNLNNSPLHF
TGTGCCAGCAGTAATACCGTTAATCTTAATAATTCACCCCTCCACTTT
>TRBD2|TRBV20-1|NA|TRBJ2-7
CSARGLAGDHEQYF
TGCAGTGCTAGAGGGCTAGCGGGAGATCACGAGCAGTACTTC
>NA|TRBV6-1|many|TRBJ2-7
CASSVREDPSYEQYF
TGTGCCAGCAGTGTTCGAGAGGACCCCTCCTACGAGCAGTACTTC
>TRBD1|TRBV2|NA|TRBJ2-7
CASRQQGTASYEQYF
TGTGCCAGCAGACAACAGGGGACGGCCTCCTACGAGCAGTACTTC
>TRBD2|TRBV6-1|NA|TRBJ2-7
CASTHTKGTSGTPSYEQYF
TGTGCCAGCACTCACACGAAGGGGACTAGCGGGACCCCCTCCTACGAGCAGTACTTC
>TRBD1|TRBV20-1|NA|TRBJ2-7
CSADTPGQSYEQYF
TGCAGTGCTGATACTCCGGGACAGTCTTACGAGCAGTACTTC
>TRBD2|TRBV27|once|TRBJ2-3
CASSFSGVADTQYF
TGTGCCAGCAGCTTTAGCGGGGTGGCAGATACGCAGTATTTT
>NA|TRBV15|NA|TRBJ2-2
CATSRSPLDTGELFF
TGTGCCACCAGCAGAAGCCCATTAGACACCGGGGAGCTGTTTTTT
>NA|TRBV20-1|few|TRBJ1-1
CSAGPSSGTVWGVNTEAFF
TGCAGTGCTGGCCCCTCCTCAGGGACGGTGTGGGGAGTGAACACTGAAGCTTTCTTT
>NA|TRBV5-1|few|TRBJ2-5
CASSRSGATLQETQYF
TGCGCCAGCAGCCGGAGCGGAGCTACGTTACAAGAGACCCAGTACTTC
>TRBD1|TRBV7-9|NA|TRBJ1-5
CASSQGARNQPQHF
TGTGCCAGCAGCCAGGGGGCTAGAAATCAGCCCCAGCATTTT
>NA|TRBV27|many|TRBJ2-3
CASSPDSLDTQYF
TGTGCCAGCAGTCCCGACTCCCTAGATACGCAGTATTTT